The rows below give T cell receptor beta chains drawn from one sample of a study of long-term antiretroviral therapy in people with HIV. Using immunoSEQ multiplex PCR, the repertoire was profiled, and TCRdb retains in-frame clones only, with some absent. This table holds about 20,000 clones, roughly 82% found once. The source material was unsorted PBMCs, sampled approximately 5.7 years after starting antiretroviral therapy. The receptor source for this set is a man aged 25 to 45 with HIV. The CDR3 runs from the conserved cysteine through the conserved F or W. The order of the fields is CDR3 protein, CDR3 DNA, clone size, J gene, D gene, V gene. A D gene is named only where the DNA matches it firmly. For some rows the clone size is stated as once, few or many, or as a class when expanded; others skip it.

CDR3: CASSDQDWETDTQYF
DNA: TGTGCCAGCAGTGATCAGGACTGGGAGACAGATACGCAGTATTTT
size: -
J: TRBJ2-3
D: -
V: TRBV6-1

CDR3: CASSLDWGENTEAFF
DNA: TGCGCCAGCAGCTTGGATTGGGGGGAGAACACTGAAGCTTTCTTT
size: -
J: TRBJ1-1
D: -
V: TRBV5-1

CDR3: CASSFRQPNQPQHF
DNA: TGTGCCAGCAGTTTCCGGCAGCCCAATCAGCCCCAGCATTTT
size: -
J: TRBJ1-5
D: -
V: TRBV28

CDR3: CASSSWGEGYTEAFF
DNA: TGCGCCAGCAGCTCATGGGGTGAAGGGTACACTGAAGCTTTCTTT
size: -
J: TRBJ1-1
D: -
V: TRBV5-1

CDR3: CASGGGVNQPQHF
DNA: TGTGCCAGCGGTGGAGGGGTGAATCAGCCCCAGCATTTT
size: -
J: TRBJ1-5
D: -
V: TRBV7-3

CDR3: CASSLNYEQYF
DNA: TGTGCCAGCAGCTTAAATTACGAGCAGTACTTC
size: -
J: TRBJ2-7
D: -
V: TRBV7-8

CDR3: CASSFYAGVSEQFF
DNA: TGTGCCAGCAGCTTCTATGCGGGAGTGAGTGAGCAGTTCTTC
size: -
J: TRBJ2-1
D: TRBD2
V: TRBV7-2

CDR3: CASSSPEPDRPFRYQHF
DNA: TGTGCCAGCAGCTCCCCGGAACCTGACAGACCCTTCCGTTACCAGCATTTT
size: once
J: TRBJ1-5
D: -
V: TRBV5-5

CDR3: CASSLARNTGELFF
DNA: TGTGCCAGCAGCTTAGCGCGGAACACCGGGGAGCTGTTTTTT
size: -
J: TRBJ2-2
D: -
V: TRBV7-2

CDR3: CASSLGLQVSSTDTQYF
DNA: TGCGCCAGCAGCTTAGGGCTTCAGGTATCTAGCACAGATACGCAGTATTTT
size: -
J: TRBJ2-3
D: -
V: TRBV5-1

CDR3: CASSWTETYEQYF
DNA: TGTGCCAGCAGCTGGACAGAAACCTACGAGCAGTACTTC
size: once
J: TRBJ2-7
D: -
V: TRBV7-2

CDR3: CASGSGTSEETQYF
DNA: TGTGCTAGTGGTTCCGGGACTAGTGAAGAGACCCAGTACTTC
size: -
J: TRBJ2-5
D: TRBD2
V: TRBV12-5

CDR3: CASSPDFRFYGYTF
DNA: TGTGCCAGCAGCCCGGATTTTAGGTTCTATGGCTACACCTTC
size: -
J: TRBJ1-2
D: -
V: TRBV6-6

CDR3: CASSLGTAVYGYTF
DNA: TGTGCCAGCAGCTTGGGGACAGCGGTCTATGGCTACACCTTC
size: few
J: TRBJ1-2
D: TRBD1
V: TRBV7-9

CDR3: CASSLDSGANVLTF
DNA: TGTGCCAGCAGCTTAGACTCAGGGGCCAACGTCCTGACTTTC
size: few
J: TRBJ2-6
D: -
V: TRBV11-2

CDR3: CASSETNTGSTDTQYF
DNA: TGTGCCAGCAGCGAAACTAATACAGGCTCAACAGATACGCAGTATTTT
size: -
J: TRBJ2-3
D: -
V: TRBV7-9

CDR3: CASSVRDNPDTQYF
DNA: TGCGCCAGCAGCGTCCGGGACAATCCAGATACGCAGTATTTT
size: -
J: TRBJ2-3
D: -
V: TRBV5-1

CDR3: CASSSGTYQPQHF
DNA: TGTGCCAGCAGTTCCGGAACTTATCAGCCCCAGCATTTT
size: -
J: TRBJ1-5
D: -
V: TRBV28

CDR3: CAWSTGGAGELFF
DNA: TGTGCCTGGAGTACAGGGGGGGCCGGGGAGCTGTTTTTT
size: -
J: TRBJ2-2
D: -
V: TRBV30

CDR3: CASSPKRGILTDTQYF
DNA: TGCGCCAGCAGCCCAAAGAGGGGGATTCTCACAGATACGCAGTATTTT
size: once
J: TRBJ2-3
D: -
V: TRBV5-1

CDR3: CASRPNPSGANVLTF
DNA: TGTGCCAGCAGACCGAACCCCTCTGGGGCCAACGTCCTGACTTTC
size: once
J: TRBJ2-6
D: -
V: TRBV27

CDR3: CASSVDPGQGNYEQYF
DNA: TGTGCCAGCAGCGTAGATCCGGGACAGGGTAACTACGAGCAGTACTTC
size: -
J: TRBJ2-7
D: TRBD1
V: TRBV9

CDR3: CASSLELNEKLFF
DNA: TGCGCCAGCAGCTTAGAATTGAATGAAAAACTGTTTTTT
size: -
J: TRBJ1-4
D: -
V: TRBV5-1

CDR3: CASFGVRWHYEAFF
DNA: TGCGCCAGCTTCGGGGTCCGATGGCATTATGAAGCTTTCTTT
size: -
J: TRBJ1-1
D: -
V: TRBV23-1